The clone carrying this TCR beta chain appeared many times. The antigen is not known. The data stem from a study of neurological immune-mediated disorders. Study-level findings and limits: The highest TCR clonal expansion occurred in HTLV-1-associated myelopathy; multiple sclerosis fell below healthy controls.

The team produced cDNA through 5'RACE using 10-nucleotide random UMIs. In every sequencing run, more than 180 million TCR-beta sequences were generated from 15-18 subjects. TCRdb used MiXCR to reprocess the 5' RACE reads, holding one entry per CDR3 protein. Here the sample spans fewer than 25,000 distinct CDR3 sequences, over 10% being singletons. The origin of this receptor is a woman aged 40 to 50 with HTLV-1-associated myelopathy (HAM/TSP). Sequencing used PBMCs.

In DNA form, the CDR3 reads TGCGCCAGCAGCTTAGGCCCAGGGGACGAGCAGTACGTC. Protein product: CASSLGPGDEQYV. The chain uses TRBV5-1 and TRBJ2-7; D is possibly TRBD1 (6 bases). Germline CDR1 SGHRS, CDR2 YFSETQ. Between the trimmed V and J ends, which lost 2 bases and 5 bases, there was a span of 11 bases. The CDR3 extends over 13 amino acids.